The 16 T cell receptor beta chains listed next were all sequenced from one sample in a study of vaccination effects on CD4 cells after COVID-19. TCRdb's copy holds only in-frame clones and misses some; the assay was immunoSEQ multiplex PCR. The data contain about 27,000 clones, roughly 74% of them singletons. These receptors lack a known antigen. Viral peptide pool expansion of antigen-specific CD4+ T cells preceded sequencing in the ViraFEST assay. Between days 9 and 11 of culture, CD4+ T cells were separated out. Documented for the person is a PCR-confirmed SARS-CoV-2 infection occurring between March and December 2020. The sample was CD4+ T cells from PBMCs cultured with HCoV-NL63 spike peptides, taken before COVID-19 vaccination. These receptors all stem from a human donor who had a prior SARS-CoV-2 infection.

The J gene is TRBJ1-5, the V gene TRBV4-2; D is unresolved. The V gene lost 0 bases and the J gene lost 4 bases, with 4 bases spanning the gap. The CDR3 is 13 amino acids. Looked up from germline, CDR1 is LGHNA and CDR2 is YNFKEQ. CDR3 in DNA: TGTGCCAGCAGCCAAGACAGGAATCAGCCCCAGCATTTT. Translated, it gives CASSQDRNQPQHF.

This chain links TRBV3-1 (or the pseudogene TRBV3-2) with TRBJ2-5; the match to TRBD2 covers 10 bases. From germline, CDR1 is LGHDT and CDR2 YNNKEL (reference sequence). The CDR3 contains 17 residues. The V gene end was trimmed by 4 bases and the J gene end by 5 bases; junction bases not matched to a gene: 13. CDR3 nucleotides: TGTGCCAGCAGCCCAAAATCCGAGCGGGAGGGCCGGGAGACCCAGTACTTC. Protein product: CASSPKSEREGRETQYF.

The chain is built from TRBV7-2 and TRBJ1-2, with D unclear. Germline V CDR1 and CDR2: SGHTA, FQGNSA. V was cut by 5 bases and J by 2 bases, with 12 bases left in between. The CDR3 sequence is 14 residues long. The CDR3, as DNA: TGTGCCAGCAGCCCCCCCGGGGAGAACTATGGCTACACCTTC. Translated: CASSPPGENYGYTF.

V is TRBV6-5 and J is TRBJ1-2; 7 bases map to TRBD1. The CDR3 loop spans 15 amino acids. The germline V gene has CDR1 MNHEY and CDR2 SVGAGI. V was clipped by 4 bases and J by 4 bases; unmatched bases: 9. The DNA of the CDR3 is TGTGCCAGCAGTTTCAGGGGGACCTTGGTCTATGGCTACACCTTC. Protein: CASSFRGTLVYGYTF.

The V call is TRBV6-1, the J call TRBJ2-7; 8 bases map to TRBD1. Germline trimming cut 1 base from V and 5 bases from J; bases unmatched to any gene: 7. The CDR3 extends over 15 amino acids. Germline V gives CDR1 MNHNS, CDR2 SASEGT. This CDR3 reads CASSEVDRGWDEQYF. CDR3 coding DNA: TGTGCCAGCAGTGAAGTAGACAGGGGTTGGGACGAGCAGTACTTC.

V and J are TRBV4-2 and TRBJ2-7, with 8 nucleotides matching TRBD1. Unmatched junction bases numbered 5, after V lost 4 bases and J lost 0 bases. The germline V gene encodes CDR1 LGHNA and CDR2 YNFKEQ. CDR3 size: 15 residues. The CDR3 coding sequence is TGTGCCAGCAGCCTTCGGACAGGGAACTCCTACGAGCAGTACTTC. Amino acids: CASSLRTGNSYEQYF.

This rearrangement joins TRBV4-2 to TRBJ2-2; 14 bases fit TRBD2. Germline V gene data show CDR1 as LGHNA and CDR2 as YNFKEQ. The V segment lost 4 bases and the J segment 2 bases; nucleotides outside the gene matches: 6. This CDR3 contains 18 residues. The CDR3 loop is CASSRPTSGGGNTGELFF. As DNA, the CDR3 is TGTGCCAGCAGCCGACCGACTAGCGGGGGGGGAAACACCGGGGAGCTGTTTTTT.

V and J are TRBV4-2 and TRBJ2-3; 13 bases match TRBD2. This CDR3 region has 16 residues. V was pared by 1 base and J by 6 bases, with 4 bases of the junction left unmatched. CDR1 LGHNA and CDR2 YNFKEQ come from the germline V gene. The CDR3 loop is CASSQGTSGRVDTQYF. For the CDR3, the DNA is TGTGCCAGCAGCCAAGGAACTAGCGGGAGGGTTGATACGCAGTATTTT.

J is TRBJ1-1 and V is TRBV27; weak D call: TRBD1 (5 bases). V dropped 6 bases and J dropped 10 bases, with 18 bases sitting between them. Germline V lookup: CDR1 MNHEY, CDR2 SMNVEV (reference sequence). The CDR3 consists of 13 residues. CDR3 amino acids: CASRSFREIRAFF. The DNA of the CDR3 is TGTGCCAGCAGATCCTTCAGGGAAATCAGAGCTTTCTTT.

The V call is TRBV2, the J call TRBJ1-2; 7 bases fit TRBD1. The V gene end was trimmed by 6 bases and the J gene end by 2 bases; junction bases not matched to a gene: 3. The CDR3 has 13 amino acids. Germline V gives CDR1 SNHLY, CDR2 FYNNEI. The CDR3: CASRRDSNYGYTF. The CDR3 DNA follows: TGTGCCAGCAGAAGGGACAGCAACTATGGCTACACCTTC.

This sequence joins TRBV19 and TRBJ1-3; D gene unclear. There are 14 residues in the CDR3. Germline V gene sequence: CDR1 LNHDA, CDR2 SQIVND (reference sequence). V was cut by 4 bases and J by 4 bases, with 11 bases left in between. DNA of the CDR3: TGTGCCAGTAGTAGCAGTCCCAGAGGAAACACCATATATTTT. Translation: CASSSSPRGNTIYF.

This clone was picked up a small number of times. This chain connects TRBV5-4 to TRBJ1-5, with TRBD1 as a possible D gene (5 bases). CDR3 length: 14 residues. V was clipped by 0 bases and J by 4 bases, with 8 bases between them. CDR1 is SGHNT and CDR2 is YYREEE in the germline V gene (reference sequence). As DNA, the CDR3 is TGTGCCAGCAGCTTGGCGGGGGTGAATCAGCCCCAGCATTTT. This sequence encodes CASSLAGVNQPQHF.

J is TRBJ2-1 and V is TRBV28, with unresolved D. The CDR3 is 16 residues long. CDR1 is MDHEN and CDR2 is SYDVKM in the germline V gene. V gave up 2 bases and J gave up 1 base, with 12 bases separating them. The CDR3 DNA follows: TGTGCCAGCAGTTTACAAGCGCCCATTTCCTACAATGAGCAGTTCTTC. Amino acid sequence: CASSLQAPISYNEQFF.

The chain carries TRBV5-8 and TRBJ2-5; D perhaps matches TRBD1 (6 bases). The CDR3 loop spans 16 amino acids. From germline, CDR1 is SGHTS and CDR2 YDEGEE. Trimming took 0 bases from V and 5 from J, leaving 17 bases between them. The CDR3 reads CASSLAGRGFGETQYF. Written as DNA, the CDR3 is TGTGCCAGCAGCTTGGCGGGCAGGGGATTCGGGGAGACCCAGTACTTC.

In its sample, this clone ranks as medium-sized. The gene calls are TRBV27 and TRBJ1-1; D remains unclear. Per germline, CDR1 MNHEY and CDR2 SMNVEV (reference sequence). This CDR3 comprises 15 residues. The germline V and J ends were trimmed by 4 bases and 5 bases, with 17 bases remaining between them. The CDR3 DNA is TGTGCCAGCAGTTCTATGGAAGCAGGCTTAACTGAAGCTTTCTTT. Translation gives CASSSMEAGLTEAFF.

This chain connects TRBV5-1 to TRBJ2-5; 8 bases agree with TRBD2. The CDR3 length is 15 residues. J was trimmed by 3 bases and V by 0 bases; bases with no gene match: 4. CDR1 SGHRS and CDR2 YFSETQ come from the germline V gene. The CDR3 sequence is CASSLEVGGEETQYF. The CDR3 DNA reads TGCGCCAGCAGCTTGGAGGTCGGGGGGGAAGAGACCCAGTACTTC. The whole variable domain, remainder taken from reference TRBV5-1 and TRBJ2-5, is KAGVTQTPRYLIKTRGQQVTLSCSPISGHRSVSWYQQTPGQGLQFLFEYFSETQRNKGNFPGRFSGRQFSNSRSEMNVSTLELGDSALYLCASSLEVGGEETQYFGPGTRLLVL.